The clone carrying this T cell receptor beta chain was observed a few times. Its antigen is unknown. J was trimmed by 7 bases and V by 0 bases; bases with no gene match: 5. This CDR3 comprises 15 residues. Germline lookup yields CDR1 DFQATT and CDR2 SNEGSKA (reference sequence). The data were taken from a study of blood T cells in healthy people across ages. Notes on the study in general: The recorded TCR beta diversity per million T cells decreased in a roughly linear manner with age. Across samples, TCR beta diversity tracked strongly with naive T cell percentage.

A second PCR, run for about 7 to 11 cycles, used a sample-barcoded 5' primer plus a J-beta primer mix. Each cDNA molecule, via a template-switch adaptor with 12 random nucleotides, was tagged. TCRdb re-analysed the 5' RACE reads in MiXCR, keeping a single row per CDR3 protein. There are hundreds of thousands of distinct CDR3 sequences in the sample; 55% to 75% occur only once, and 20% to 25% lies in the top ten. Source material: blood. The rearrangement uses TRBV20-1 and TRBJ2-1; the match to TRBD2 covers 11 bases. The clonotype originates from a man aged 25 to 40 in good health. CDR3 region: CSARDLTSGTNEQFF. For the CDR3, the DNA is TGCAGTGCTAGAGATCTGACTAGCGGGACAAATGAGCAGTTCTTC.